This T cell receptor (beta chain) was profiled in a study of T cell clonality in common variable immunodeficiency. Study-wide points: Reportedly, TCR beta sequences from common variable immunodeficiency showed fewer deletions and N-nucleotide insertions.

Clones were sequenced by immunoSEQ multiplex PCR, and TCRdb holds only the in-frame ones, with some missing. Altogether 45,000 to 55,000 clones were found in the sample, and no singletons occur. This CDR3 is 15 amino acids long. Germline V gene sequence: CDR1 DFQATT, CDR2 SNEGSKA (reference sequence). V was clipped by 0 bases and J by 4 bases; unmatched bases: 4. Ten or more counts support this clone. Its antigen is undetermined. Read coverage stops 3 residues before the CDR3 terminus; the germline J gene supplies the remainder. This CDR3 is also generated by other DNA sequences in the sample. The V and J genes are TRBV20-1 and TRBJ2-1; 9 nucleotides match TRBD2. The TCR was taken from a person aged 18 to 75 in good health. Source material: peripheral blood mononuclear cells. The CDR3 loop reads CSARDRLAGYNEQFF. The CDR3 bases that were read are TGCAGTGCTAGAGATCGGCTAGCGGGATACAATGAG.